Listed below are T cell receptor beta chains from one sample, sequenced in a study of CD8+CD57+ T cells in acquired aplastic anemia. TCRdb reprocessed the reads via MiXCR and lists one record per CDR3 protein. The data contain roughly 160,000 distinct CDR3 sequences, around 60% of them seen just once; the ten biggest clones take up 35% to 50%. Material for sequencing was sorted CD4+, CD8+, or CD8+CD57+ T cells (not recorded which) from PBMCs. The receptors originated from a human donor in good health. CDR3s include the opening cysteine and the closing phenylalanine or tryptophan. The D gene is left open where the match is weak. The listing skips clone size in some rows; elsewhere it reads once, few, many or a size class.

J: TRBJ1-1
V: TRBV19
size: many
D: -
CDR3: CASSPTGTTEAFF
DNA: TGTGCCAGTAGTCCCACAGGGACAACCGAAGCTTTCTTT

J: TRBJ1-5
V: TRBV24-1
size: -
D: TRBD1
CDR3: CATSDRAGGYNEQPQHF
DNA: TGTGCCACCAGTGATCGGGCAGGGGGCTACAATGAGCAGCCCCAGCATTTT

J: TRBJ1-1
V: TRBV4-2
size: -
D: TRBD1
CDR3: CASSQARGQTEAFF
DNA: TGTGCCAGCAGCCAAGCCAGGGGGCAAACTGAAGCTTTCTTT

J: TRBJ2-3
V: TRBV20-1
size: -
D: -
CDR3: CSATAGTDTQYF
DNA: TGCAGTGCTACCGCGGGCACAGATACGCAGTATTTT

J: TRBJ2-3
V: TRBV19
size: -
D: -
CDR3: CASSPLKDTQYF
DNA: TGTGCCAGTAGTCCATTGAAAGATACGCAGTATTTT

J: TRBJ1-2
V: TRBV7-9
size: -
D: -
CDR3: CASRRQASYGYTF
DNA: TGTGCCAGCAGAAGACAGGCGAGCTATGGCTACACCTTC

J: TRBJ1-1
V: TRBV20-1
size: -
D: -
CDR3: CSARREGANTEAFF
DNA: TGCAGTGCTAGAAGGGAGGGAGCGAACACTGAAGCTTTCTTT

J: TRBJ2-1
V: TRBV2
size: many
D: TRBD2
CDR3: CASRGLAGGPHEQFF
DNA: TGTGCCAGCAGGGGACTAGCGGGAGGCCCCCATGAGCAGTTCTTC

J: TRBJ1-3
V: TRBV16
size: once
D: -
CDR3: CASSQWAPLDGNTIYF
DNA: TGTGCCAGCAGCCAATGGGCTCCTTTGGATGGAAACACCATATATTTT

J: TRBJ2-7
V: TRBV9
size: -
D: TRBD2
CDR3: CASSVGSSGRDEQYF
DNA: TGTGCCAGCAGCGTAGGCTCTAGCGGGAGAGACGAGCAGTACTTC

J: TRBJ2-2
V: TRBV19
size: -
D: TRBD1
CDR3: CASSLQGAPGELFF
DNA: TGTGCCAGTAGTCTCCAGGGGGCCCCCGGGGAGCTGTTTTTT

J: TRBJ2-5
V: TRBV2
size: -
D: TRBD2
CDR3: CASLNSGGAGETQYF
DNA: TGTGCCAGCCTGAATAGCGGGGGGGCAGGAGAGACCCAGTACTTC

J: TRBJ2-7
V: TRBV19
size: few
D: -
CDR3: CASSMGDRRYEQYF
DNA: TGTGCCAGTAGTATGGGCGACAGGCGGTACGAGCAGTACTTC

J: TRBJ1-5
V: TRBV7-9
size: -
D: -
CDR3: CASSLNYQPQHF
DNA: TGTGCCAGCAGCCTCAATTATCAGCCCCAGCATTTT

J: TRBJ2-1
V: TRBV15
size: -
D: -
CDR3: CATSGFNEQFF
DNA: TGTGCCACCAGCGGATTCAATGAGCAGTTCTTC

J: TRBJ2-1
V: TRBV9
size: many
D: TRBD2
CDR3: CASSLSGNSYNEQFF
DNA: TGTGCCAGCAGCCTAAGCGGGAACTCCTACAATGAGCAGTTCTTC